This TCR beta chain appears in the sequencing data of a study of shared clonotypes between healthy human individuals. Regarding the study as a whole: The diversity represented, both genetic and in exposure history, was limited by few donors.

The germline CDR1 and CDR2 sequences are LGHNA and YNFKEQ. V was pared by 1 base and J by 10 bases, with 20 bases between. The CDR3 covers 16 residues. Details on this clone: Its antigen is not known.

Assay execution took place at the deep level. Assay used: immunoSEQ multiplex PCR; TCRdb lists only in-frame clones, some missing. The profile covers around 450,000 clones, with around 75% appearing a single time and about 12% taken by the ten largest. This clonotype was obtained from a woman aged 40 to 50 in good health. Some clones in this sample may be carry-over from other donors' samples. Sequencing was carried out using PBMCs. The chain has TRBV4-2 and TRBJ2-1, with D tentatively TRBD1 (5 bases). In DNA form, the CDR3 reads TGTGCCAGCAGCCAAGCCGCAGCAATTTCGACAGCGGAGCAGTTCTTC. Its translation is CASSQAAAISTAEQFF.